Following are 3 T cell receptor beta chains from one sample sequenced in a study of T cells after yellow fever vaccination. TCRdb itself ran the 5' RACE reads through MiXCR, one entry per CDR3 protein. Of some 300,000 distinct CDR3 sequences detected, roughly 9% appear once; the ten largest clones hold about 3.7%. Source: CD4+ T cells sorted from PBMCs, taken 5 days after the yellow fever booster vaccination. The receptor set was obtained from a man younger than 30 who received the YFV17D yellow fever vaccine.

The table lists this clonotype with a few counts. This chain links TRBV27 with TRBJ1-2, with D perhaps TRBD1 (6 bases). V gave up 1 base and J gave up 4 bases, with 7 bases separating them. The CDR3 runs 13 residues. The germline V gene encodes CDR1 MNHEY and CDR2 SMNVEV (reference sequence). CDR3 in DNA: TGTGCCAGCAGTTTATTACAGGGCTATGGCTACACCTTC. This gives the protein CASSLLQGYGYTF.

This clonotype turned up a few times. This chain joins TRBV7-2 and TRBJ2-3, with 8 nucleotides matching TRBD2. The CDR3 spans 16 residues. V dropped 5 bases and J dropped 0; count of bases not matched to a gene: 7. The germline gives CDR1 SGHTA, CDR2 FQGNSA. The CDR3 loop is CASSGAERGSTDTQYF. CDR3 nucleotide sequence: TGTGCCAGCAGCGGAGCTGAGCGGGGGAGCACAGATACGCAGTATTTT.

The chain is built from TRBV10-1 and TRBJ1-1; no firm D call. In germline, CDR1 is WNHNN, CDR2 SYGVQD (reference sequence). The CDR3 contains 12 residues. The V gene lost 8 bases and the J gene lost 2 bases, with 9 bases spanning the gap. CDR3 in DNA: TGCGCCAGCGGGGATACTAACACTGAAGCTTTCTTT. This encodes CASGDTNTEAFF.